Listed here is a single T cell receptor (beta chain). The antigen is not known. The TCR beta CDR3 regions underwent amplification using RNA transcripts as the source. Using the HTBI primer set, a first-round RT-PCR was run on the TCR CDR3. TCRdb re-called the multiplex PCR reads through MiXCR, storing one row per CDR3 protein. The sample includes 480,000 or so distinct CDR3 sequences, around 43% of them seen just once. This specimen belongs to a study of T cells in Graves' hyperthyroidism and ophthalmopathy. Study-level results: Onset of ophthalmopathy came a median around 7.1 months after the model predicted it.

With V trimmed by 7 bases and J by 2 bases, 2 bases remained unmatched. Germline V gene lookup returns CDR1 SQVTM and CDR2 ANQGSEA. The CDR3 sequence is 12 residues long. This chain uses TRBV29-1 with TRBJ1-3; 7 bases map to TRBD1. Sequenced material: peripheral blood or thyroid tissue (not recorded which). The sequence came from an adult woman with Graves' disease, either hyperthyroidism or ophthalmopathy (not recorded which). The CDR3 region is CSGGTAGNTIYF. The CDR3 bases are TGCAGCGGCGGGACAGCTGGAAACACCATATATTTT. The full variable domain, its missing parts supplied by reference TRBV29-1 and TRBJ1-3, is SAVISQKPSRDICQRGTSLTIQCQVDSQVTMMFWYRQQPGQSLTLIATANQGSEATYESGFVIDKFPISRPNLTFSTLTVSNMSPEDSSIYLCSGGTAGNTIYFGEGSWLTVV.